The sequence of this TCR beta chain was determined in a study of cytomegalovirus exposure and HLA in healthy donors. Across the study: In an earlier analysis, 117 million unique TCR beta sequences were found from 150 million to 200 million T cells.

The PCR had 60 Vbeta and 13 Jbeta primers. Libraries were prepared by immunoSEQ multiplex PCR; TCRdb keeps only in-frame clonotypes and omits some of them. The sample gives roughly 150,000 clones, roughly 85% of which show up once; around 0.7% is in the top ten. Findings and limits, study-wide: Common viral pathogens (according to a later analysis) appeared linked to several of the most significant clusters.

Comments on this clone: What it binds is unknown.

CDR1 is MNHEY, CDR2 SMNVEV, per germline (reference sequence). The ends lost 5 bases at V and 7 bases at J; junction bases unmatched: 6. The CDR3 runs 13 residues. What was sequenced was PBMCs. This clonotype originated in a male donor in good health and CMV-seronegative. The chain carries TRBV27 and TRBJ1-2, with TRBD1 identical over 8 bases. CDR3 DNA: TGTGCCAGCAGTGCGGGACAGGCTCTTGGCTACACCTTC. It is translated as CASSAGQALGYTF.